Included here is one T cell receptor (beta chain) sequence, with context. The antigen is undetermined. Assay: immunoSEQ multiplex PCR; the TCRdb copy retains only in-frame clones and omits some. Among over 40,000 clones listed, about four fifths were seen once. Germline V CDR1 and CDR2: LNHDA, SQIVND (reference sequence). V was clipped by 7 bases and J by 2 bases, with 14 bases between them. This CDR3 has 15 residues. This entry belongs to a study of memory CD4+ T cells and cytomegalovirus serostatus. Study findings and constraints: A US-trained random forest predicted CMV serostatus with median AUC 0.91.

The sort gate was single viable CD3+CD4+CD8-CD45RO+ cells for memory CD4+ T cells. The sequence was obtained from an adult in good health and CMV-seronegative. The specimen sequenced was memory CD4+ T cells from blood. The V call is TRBV19, the J call TRBJ2-2; possibly TRBD2 for D (6 bases). CDR3 amino acids: CASTKTSQNTGELFF. The CDR3 DNA sequence: TGTGCCAGTACCAAGACTAGTCAAAACACCGGGGAGCTGTTTTTT.